The 15 T cell receptor beta chains in this list originate from one sample, sequenced in a study of tumor and adjacent non-tumor tissue in lung cancer. TCRbeta libraries were built with three rounds of nested PCR, modified from ARM-PCR. TCRdb re-called the multiplex PCR reads with MiXCR, one entry per CDR3 protein. The sample holds over 110,000 distinct CDR3 sequences, 60% to 70% seen once. No cell sorting was done before RNA was extracted from the tissue. Sequences were obtained from lung tumor tissue. These TCRs come from a man aged 55 to 70 with small cell lung cancer.

To note about this clonotype: Possible read error: a much larger clone is one base away. This sequence joins TRBV6-1 and TRBJ1-1, with 7 bases fitting TRBD1. This CDR3 spans 12 amino acids. V lost 9 bases, J lost 3 bases, and 4 bases stayed unmatched. Germline V CDR1 and CDR2: MNHNS, SASEGT. The chain's CDR3 is CARGTVYTEAFF. CDR3 nucleotides: TGTGCCAGAGGGACAGTCTACACTGAAGCTTTCTTT.

This chain uses TRBV12-3 or TRBV12-4 with TRBJ2-1; 9 bases are shared with TRBD2. V lost 3 bases to trimming and J lost 15 bases; unmatched junction nucleotides: 6. The CDR3 covers 12 residues. This chain's CDR3 is CASSLSGRSRFF. CDR3 sequence (DNA): TGTGCCAGCAGTTTGAGCGGGAGGTCCCGGTTCTTC.

CDR3 nucleotide sequence: TGTGCCAGCAGTGCCACAGGGGGTATGTATAATAAGCAGTTCTTC. Protein product: CASSATGGMYNKQFF. The V and J genes are TRBV11-2 and TRBJ2-1; 8 bases align to TRBD1. The CDR3 is 15 residues long. Per germline, CDR1 SGHAT and CDR2 FQNNGV. V dropped 6 bases and J dropped 11; count of bases not matched to a gene: 15.

In the case of this clonotype: A much larger clone sits a single nucleotide away, making a read error possible. The gene calls are TRBV20-1 and TRBJ1-6; no reliable D call. The germline V gene encodes CDR1 DFQATT and CDR2 SNEGSKA (reference sequence). Trimming removed 0 bases at V and 7 bases at J, with 10 bases between. CDR3 length equals 14 residues. DNA of the CDR3: TGCAGTGCTAGAGACGGACCCCACAATTCACCCCTCCACTTT. This translates into CSARDGPHNSPLHF.

This clonotype was counted at least ten times. This clone may be a read error of a much larger clone one base away. As DNA, the CDR3 is TGTGTCAGCAAGGGAGCCCGCACAGATACGCAGTATTTT. It encodes CVSKGARTDTQYF. The V and J genes are TRBV11-1 and TRBJ2-3; TRBD2 is a possible D gene (5 bases). CDR1 is SGHAT and CDR2 is FQDESV in the germline V gene (reference sequence). This CDR3 has 13 amino acids.

V is TRBV4-1 and J is TRBJ2-1; 9 nucleotides align to TRBD1. CDR3 length: 15 amino acids. The germline V gene has CDR1 MGHRA and CDR2 YSYEKL. The CDR3 is CVSSHGTGTLNEQFF. The CDR3 nucleotides are TGCGTTAGCAGCCATGGGACAGGGACCCTTAATGAGCAGTTCTTC.

This sequence joins TRBV5-6 and TRBJ2-7, with 8 bases lining up with TRBD1. Unmatched junction bases numbered 1, after V lost 0 bases and J lost 2 bases. Germline lookup yields CDR1 SGHDT and CDR2 YYEEEE. The CDR3 covers 14 residues. As DNA, the CDR3 is TGTGCCAGCAGCTTGGGGACAGGGACCTACGAGCAGTACTTC. Protein: CASSLGTGTYEQYF. Drawing the rest from reference TRBV5-6 and TRBJ2-7, the complete variable domain is DAGVTQSPTHLIKTRGQQVTLRCSPKSGHDTVSWYQQALGQGPQFIFQYYEEEERQRGNFPDRFSGHQFPNYSSELNVNALLLGDSALYLCASSLGTGTYEQYFGPGTRLTVT.

In regard to this clonotype: A much larger clone sits a single nucleotide away, making a read error possible. The chain carries TRBV20-1 and TRBJ2-5; 12 nucleotides line up with TRBD2. CDR1 and CDR2 (germline): DFQATT, SNEGSKA (reference sequence). The junction had 14 bases not matched to a gene; V was cut back by 6 bases and J by 3 bases. This CDR3 has 17 amino acids. CDR3 sequence reads: CSALGTSGLGLKETQYF. CDR3 coding DNA: TGCAGTGCCCTGGGGACTAGCGGGCTCGGACTTAAAGAGACCCAGTACTTC.

The J gene is TRBJ1-2, the V gene TRBV29-1; the D gene is possibly TRBD1 (5 bases). The CDR3 has 13 amino acids. V lost 4 bases and J 9 bases, leaving 18 bases between the germline ends. CDR1 and CDR2 (germline): SQVTM, ANQGSEA. The CDR3 DNA follows: TGCAGCGTTGGTCCGGCCAGGGATAGGTGCTACACCTTC. It yields the protein CSVGPARDRCYTF.

In regard to this clonotype: An end of the junction does not agree with germline; a read error may underlie this. The chain employs TRBV12-3 or TRBV12-4 and TRBJ2-2; tentatively, D is TRBD2 (6 bases). The CDR3 length is 15 residues. For the CDR3, the DNA is TGTGCCAGTAGTTTCTCTGGGACTGACGCCGGGGAGCTGTTTTTT. This encodes CASSFSGTDAGELFF.

This clonotype showed up just once. With a much larger clone just one base away, this may be a read error. CDR3 nucleotides: TGTGCCAACAGTGAAGCCACCCAGGTTGGGGCCAACGTCCTGACTTTC. It translates to CANSEATQVGANVLTF. V usage is TRBV2 and J usage is TRBJ2-6, with unresolved D. The CDR3 runs 16 residues. Germline V gene sequence: CDR1 SNHLY, CDR2 FYNNEI.

This clonotype was counted a few times. The rearrangement links TRBV12-3 or TRBV12-4 to TRBJ1-2; D not certain. The CDR3 has 14 amino acids. With 4 bases removed from V and 3 bases from J, the gap between germline ends came to 12 bases. The CDR3: CASSSVRRDYGYTF. The CDR3 DNA reads TGTGCCAGCAGTTCCGTTCGGAGAGACTATGGCTACACCTTC.

On this clonotype itself: A read error is possible here, since a much larger clone lies one base away. The rearrangement links TRBV11-2 to TRBJ2-2; 7 bases are shared with TRBD2. Looked up from germline, CDR1 is SGHAT and CDR2 is FQNNGV. With V trimmed by 7 bases and J by 7 bases, 6 bases remained unmatched. The CDR3 has 13 amino acids. CDR3 loop: CASKMGGFGELFF. The DNA of the CDR3 is TGTGCCAGCAAGATGGGAGGGTTCGGGGAGCTGTTTTTT.

This sequence joins TRBV30 and TRBJ1-1; no reliable D call. The CDR3 contains 13 residues. V lost 0 bases and J 1 base, leaving 6 bases between the germline ends. Germline V lookup: CDR1 GTSNPN, CDR2 SVGIG (reference sequence). The CDR3: CAWSVLENTEAFF. Here the CDR3 DNA reads TGTGCCTGGAGTGTACTCGAGAACACTGAAGCTTTCTTT. Combining the CDR3 with reference TRBV30 and TRBJ1-1 gives the whole variable domain SQTIHQWPATLVQPVGSPLSLECTVEGTSNPNLYWYRQAAGRGLQLLFYSVGIGQISSEVPQNLSASRPQDRQFILSSKKLLLSDSGFYLCAWSVLENTEAFFGQGTRLTVV.

The chain links TRBV4-2 to TRBJ2-1, with a possible D match to TRBD2 (7 bases). The CDR3 loop spans 17 amino acids. With 0 bases removed from V and 11 bases from J, the gap between germline ends came to 23 bases. CDR1 and CDR2 (germline): LGHNA, YNFKEQ. The CDR3 spells CASSQDAGGGRGYKQFF. CDR3 DNA: TGTGCCAGCAGCCAAGATGCGGGTGGTGGGAGGGGGTATAAGCAGTTCTTC.